A single TCR beta chain is shown here with its context. This sample was included in a study of blood T cell repertoires in COVID-19. Libraries were prepared by immunoSEQ multiplex PCR; TCRdb keeps only in-frame clonotypes and omits some of them. The sample yields some 280,000 clones, approximately 89% seen once. The sequence was obtained from a woman aged 60-75 years with acute or convalescent COVID-19. The material sequenced was peripheral blood.

CDR3 nucleotide sequence: TGTGCCAGCAGTTTATACCGGGAGGATCAGCCCCAGCATTTT. Translated: CASSLYREDQPQHF. The chain joins TRBV28 to TRBJ1-5; D remains ambiguous. Germline-derived CDR1 and CDR2 are MDHEN and SYDVKM. V lost 1 base and J lost 5, with 9 bases in between. The CDR3 length is 14 residues.